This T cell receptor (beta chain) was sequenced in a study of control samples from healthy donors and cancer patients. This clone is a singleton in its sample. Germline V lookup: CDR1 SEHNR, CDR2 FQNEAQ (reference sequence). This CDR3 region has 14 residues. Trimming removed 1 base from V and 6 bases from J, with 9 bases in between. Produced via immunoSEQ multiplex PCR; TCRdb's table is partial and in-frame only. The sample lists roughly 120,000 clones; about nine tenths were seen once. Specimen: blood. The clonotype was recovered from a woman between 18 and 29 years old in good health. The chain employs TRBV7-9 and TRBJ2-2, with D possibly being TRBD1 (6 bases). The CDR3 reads CASSLGTAPGELFF. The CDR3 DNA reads TGTGCCAGCAGCTTAGGGACAGCCCCCGGGGAGCTGTTTTTT.